This T cell receptor beta chain was sequenced for a study of identical twins. Per the germline V gene, CDR1 is SQVTM and CDR2 is ANQGSEA. Trimming pared 4 bases from V and 0 bases from J, leaving 7 bases between. The CDR3 runs to 12 residues. TCRdb passed the 5' RACE reads through MiXCR, listing each CDR3 protein once. The sample shows 500,000 or so distinct CDR3 sequences, 14% of them seen only once. This clonotype was observed a few times. This sample also belongs to another study, concerning yellow fever vaccine responses in identical twins. That paper notes: Twins' T cell vaccine responses reportedly looked partly convergent, partly personalized.

The material sequenced was CD4+ T cells sorted from blood. The chain is built from TRBV29-1 and TRBJ2-7; D is uncertain. The source of this sequence is a woman under 30 in good health. CDR3 bases: TGCAGCGTTGGAGTTAGCTCCTACGAGCAGTACTTC. This codes for CSVGVSSYEQYF.